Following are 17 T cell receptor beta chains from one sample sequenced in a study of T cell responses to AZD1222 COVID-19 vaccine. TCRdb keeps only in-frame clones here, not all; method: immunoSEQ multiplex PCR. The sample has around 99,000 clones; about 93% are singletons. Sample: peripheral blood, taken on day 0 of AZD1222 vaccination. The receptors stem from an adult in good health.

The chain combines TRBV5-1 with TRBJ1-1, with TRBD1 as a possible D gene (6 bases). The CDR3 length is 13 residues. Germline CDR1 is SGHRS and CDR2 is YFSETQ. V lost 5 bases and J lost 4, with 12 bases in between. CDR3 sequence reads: CASSGQRGTEAFF. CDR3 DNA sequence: TGCGCCAGCAGTGGACAGCGAGGCACTGAAGCTTTCTTT.

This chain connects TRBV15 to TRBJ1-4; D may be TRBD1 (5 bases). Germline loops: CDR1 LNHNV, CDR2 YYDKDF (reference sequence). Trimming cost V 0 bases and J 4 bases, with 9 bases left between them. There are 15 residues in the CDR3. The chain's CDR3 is CATSREPRGNEKLFF. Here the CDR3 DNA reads TGTGCCACCAGCAGAGAGCCGAGGGGTAATGAAAAACTGTTTTTT.

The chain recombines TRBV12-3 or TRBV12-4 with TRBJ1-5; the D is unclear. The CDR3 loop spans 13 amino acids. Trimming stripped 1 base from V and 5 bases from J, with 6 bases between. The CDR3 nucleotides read TGTGCCAGCAGTTTAGTCTCAGATCAGCCCCAGCATTTT. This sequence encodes CASSLVSDQPQHF.

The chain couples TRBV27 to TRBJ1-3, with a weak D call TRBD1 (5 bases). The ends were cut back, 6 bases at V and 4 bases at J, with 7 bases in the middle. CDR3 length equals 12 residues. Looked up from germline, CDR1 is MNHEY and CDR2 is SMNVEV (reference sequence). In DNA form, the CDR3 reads TGTGCCAGCAGGGGACTAGGAAACACCATATATTTT. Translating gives CASRGLGNTIYF.

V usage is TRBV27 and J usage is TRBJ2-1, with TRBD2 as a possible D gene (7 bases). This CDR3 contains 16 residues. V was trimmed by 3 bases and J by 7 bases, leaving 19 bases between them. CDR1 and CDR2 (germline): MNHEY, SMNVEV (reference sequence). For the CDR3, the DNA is TGTGCCAGCAGTTTGTACTGGGAGGGGGGGTCTAATGAGCAGTTCTTC. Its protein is CASSLYWEGGSNEQFF.

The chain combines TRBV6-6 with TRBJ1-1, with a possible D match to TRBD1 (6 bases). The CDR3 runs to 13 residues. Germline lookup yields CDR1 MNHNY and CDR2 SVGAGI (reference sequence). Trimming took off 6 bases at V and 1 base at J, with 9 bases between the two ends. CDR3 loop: CASREGGNTEAFF. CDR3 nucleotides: TGTGCCAGCAGGGAGGGGGGGAACACTGAAGCTTTCTTT.

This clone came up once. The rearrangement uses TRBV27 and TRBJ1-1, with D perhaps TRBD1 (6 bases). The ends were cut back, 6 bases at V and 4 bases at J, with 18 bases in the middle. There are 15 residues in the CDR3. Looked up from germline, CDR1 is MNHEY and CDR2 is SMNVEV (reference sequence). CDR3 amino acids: CASRGAGTRGTEAFF. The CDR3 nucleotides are TGTGCCAGCAGGGGGGCCGGGACCCGGGGCACTGAAGCTTTCTTT.

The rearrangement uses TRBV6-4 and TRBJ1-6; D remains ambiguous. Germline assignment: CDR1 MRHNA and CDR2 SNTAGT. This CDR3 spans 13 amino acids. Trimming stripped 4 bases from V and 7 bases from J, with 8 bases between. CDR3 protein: CASSVEGNSPLHF. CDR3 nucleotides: TGTGCCAGCAGTGTTGAGGGAAATTCACCCCTCCACTTT.

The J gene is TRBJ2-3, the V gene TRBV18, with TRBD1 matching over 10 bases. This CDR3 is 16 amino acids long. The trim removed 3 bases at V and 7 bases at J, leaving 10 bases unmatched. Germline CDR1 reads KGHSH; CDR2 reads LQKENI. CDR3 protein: CASSPPQGQGFNTQYF. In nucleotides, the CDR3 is TGTGCCAGCTCACCCCCGCAGGGACAGGGGTTTAATACGCAGTATTTT.

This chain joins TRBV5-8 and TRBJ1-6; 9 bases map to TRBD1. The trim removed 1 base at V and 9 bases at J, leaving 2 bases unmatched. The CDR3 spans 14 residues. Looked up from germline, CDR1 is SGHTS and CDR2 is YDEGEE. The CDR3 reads CASSLTDRGSPLHF. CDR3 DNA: TGTGCCAGCAGCTTGACGGACAGGGGTTCACCCCTCCACTTT.

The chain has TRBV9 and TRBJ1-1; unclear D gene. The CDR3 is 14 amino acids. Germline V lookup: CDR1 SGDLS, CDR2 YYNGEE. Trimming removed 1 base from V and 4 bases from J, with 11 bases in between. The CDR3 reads CASSVSPVSTEAFF. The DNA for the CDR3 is TGTGCCAGCAGCGTATCTCCCGTGAGCACTGAAGCTTTCTTT.

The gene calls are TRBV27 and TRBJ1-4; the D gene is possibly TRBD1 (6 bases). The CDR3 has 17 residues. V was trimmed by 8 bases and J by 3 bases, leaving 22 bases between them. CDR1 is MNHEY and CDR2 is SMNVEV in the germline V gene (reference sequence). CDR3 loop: CASGRVLGGRANEKLFF. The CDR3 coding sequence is TGTGCCAGCGGTAGGGTTCTAGGGGGACGGGCTAATGAAAAACTGTTTTTT. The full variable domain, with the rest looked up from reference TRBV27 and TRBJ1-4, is EAQVTQNPRYLITVTGKKLTVTCSQNMNHEYMSWYRQDPGLGLRQIYYSMNVEVTDKGDVPEGYKVSRKEKRNFPLILESPSPNQTSLYFCASGRVLGGRANEKLFFGSGTQLSVL.

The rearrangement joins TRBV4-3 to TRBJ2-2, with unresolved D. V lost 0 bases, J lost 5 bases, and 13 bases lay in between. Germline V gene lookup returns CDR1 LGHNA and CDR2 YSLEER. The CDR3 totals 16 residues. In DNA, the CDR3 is TGCGCCAGCAGCCAAGAGTCGTCCCGTGCGACCGGGGAGCTGTTTTTT. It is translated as CASSQESSRATGELFF.

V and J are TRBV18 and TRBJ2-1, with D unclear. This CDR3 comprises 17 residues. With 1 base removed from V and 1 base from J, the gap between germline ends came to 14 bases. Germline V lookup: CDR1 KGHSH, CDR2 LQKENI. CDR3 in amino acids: CASSPLLGFYSYNEQFF. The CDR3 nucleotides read TGTGCCAGCTCACCACTTCTAGGCTTCTATTCCTACAATGAGCAGTTCTTC.

The CDR3 coding sequence is TGTGCCAGCAGCCAGCCCCCGGGGGAGTCGTATTTT. This sequence encodes CASSQPPGESYF. The chain couples TRBV12-3 or TRBV12-4 to TRBJ2-3; D perhaps matches TRBD2 (6 bases). This CDR3 region has 12 residues. V was pared by 6 bases and J by 14 bases, with 18 bases between.

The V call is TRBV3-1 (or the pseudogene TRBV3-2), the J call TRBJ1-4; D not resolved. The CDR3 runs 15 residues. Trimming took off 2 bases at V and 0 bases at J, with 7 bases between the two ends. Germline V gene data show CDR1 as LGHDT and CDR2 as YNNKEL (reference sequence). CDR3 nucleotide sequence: TGTGCCAGCAGCCAATTCGGGGCAACTAATGAAAAACTGTTTTTT. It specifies CASSQFGATNEKLFF.

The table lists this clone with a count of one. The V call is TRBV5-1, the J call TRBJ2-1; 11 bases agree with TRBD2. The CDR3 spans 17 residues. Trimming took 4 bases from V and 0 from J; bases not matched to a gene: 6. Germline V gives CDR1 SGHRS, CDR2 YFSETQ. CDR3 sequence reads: CASSNSGGARSYNEQFF. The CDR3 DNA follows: TGCGCCAGCAGCAATAGCGGGGGGGCCCGCTCCTACAATGAGCAGTTCTTC.